This T cell receptor (beta chain) came from a study of T cell responses to AZD1222 COVID-19 vaccine. Whole-study results and caveats: Females made up more of the donors, who were largely white British, and clonal diversity may have come out too low. Only after the peak T cell response were repertoires sampled. Vaccine-related CD4 TCRs covered spike, predominating at 160-218 and 743-854.

Turning to this clone: Its specificity is unknown.

Assay used: immunoSEQ multiplex PCR; TCRdb lists only in-frame clones, some missing. The sample yields 130,000 to 150,000 clones, 90% seen once. Germline V gene data show CDR1 as SGHVS and CDR2 as FQNEAQ. The CDR3 totals 15 residues. Trimming cost V 5 bases and J 1 base, with 12 bases left between them. The rearrangement joins TRBV7-8 to TRBJ1-5, with D perhaps matching TRBD1 (5 bases). The sequencing used peripheral blood, collected on day 0 of AZD1222 vaccination. The clonotype originates from an adult in good health. The CDR3: CASSSRDGSNQPQHF. For the CDR3, the DNA is TGTGCCAGCAGCAGCCGGGACGGAAGCAATCAGCCCCAGCATTTT.